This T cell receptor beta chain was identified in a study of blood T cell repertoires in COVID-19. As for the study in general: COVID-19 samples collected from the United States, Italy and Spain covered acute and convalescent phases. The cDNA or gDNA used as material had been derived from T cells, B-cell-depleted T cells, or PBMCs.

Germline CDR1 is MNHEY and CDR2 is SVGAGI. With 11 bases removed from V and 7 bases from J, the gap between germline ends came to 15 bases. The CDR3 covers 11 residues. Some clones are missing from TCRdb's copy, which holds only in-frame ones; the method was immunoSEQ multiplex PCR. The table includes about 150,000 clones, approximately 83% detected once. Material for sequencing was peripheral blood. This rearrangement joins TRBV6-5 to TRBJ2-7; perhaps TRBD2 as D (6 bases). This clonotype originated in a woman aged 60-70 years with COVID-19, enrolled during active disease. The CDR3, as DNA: TGTGCCGTTCTCGGAGGGTGGGAGCAGTACGTC. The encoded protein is CAVLGGWEQYV.